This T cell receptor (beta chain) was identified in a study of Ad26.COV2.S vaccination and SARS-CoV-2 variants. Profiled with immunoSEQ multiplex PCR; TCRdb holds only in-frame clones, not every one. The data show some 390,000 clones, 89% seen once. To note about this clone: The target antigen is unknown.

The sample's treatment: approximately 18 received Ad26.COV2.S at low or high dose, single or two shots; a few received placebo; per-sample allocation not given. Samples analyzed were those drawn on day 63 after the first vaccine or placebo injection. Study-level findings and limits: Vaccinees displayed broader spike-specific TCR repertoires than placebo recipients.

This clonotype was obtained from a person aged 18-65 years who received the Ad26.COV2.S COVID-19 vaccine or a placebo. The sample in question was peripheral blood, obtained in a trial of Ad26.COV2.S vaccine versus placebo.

The CDR3 sequence is CASRDPTHQPQHF. The CDR3 DNA is TGTGCCAGCAGAGATCCAACCCACCAGCCCCAGCATTTT. J is TRBJ1-5 and V is TRBV2; unclear D gene. Trimming removed 6 bases from V and 7 bases from J, with 13 bases in between. CDR3 length: 13 amino acids. Germline V lookup: CDR1 SNHLY, CDR2 FYNNEI.